The T cell receptor beta chain described here comes from a study of CD8+ T cells in alopecia areata. Specimens obtained from alopecia areata patients comprised lesional scalp punch biopsies and peripheral blood. The CDR3 covers 15 residues. The V segment lost 8 bases and the J segment 2 bases; nucleotides outside the gene matches: 5. Germline V CDR1 and CDR2: SEHNR, FQNEAQ (reference sequence). RNA extraction and reverse transcription yielded cDNA as sequencing template. Profiled with immunoSEQ multiplex PCR; TCRdb holds only in-frame clones, not every one. Altogether around 140,000 clones are present, approximately 50% being singletons, with the ten largest covering approximately 7%. This clone has just a few counts.

This receptor was obtained from a human donor with alopecia areata. The sequencing input was CD4+ T cells sorted from blood. The rearrangement joins TRBV7-9 to TRBJ2-5; 13 bases are shared with TRBD2. The DNA for the CDR3 is TGTGCCAGCCCCGGGACTAGCGGGACACAAGAGACCCAGTACTTC. Translating gives CASPGTSGTQETQYF.